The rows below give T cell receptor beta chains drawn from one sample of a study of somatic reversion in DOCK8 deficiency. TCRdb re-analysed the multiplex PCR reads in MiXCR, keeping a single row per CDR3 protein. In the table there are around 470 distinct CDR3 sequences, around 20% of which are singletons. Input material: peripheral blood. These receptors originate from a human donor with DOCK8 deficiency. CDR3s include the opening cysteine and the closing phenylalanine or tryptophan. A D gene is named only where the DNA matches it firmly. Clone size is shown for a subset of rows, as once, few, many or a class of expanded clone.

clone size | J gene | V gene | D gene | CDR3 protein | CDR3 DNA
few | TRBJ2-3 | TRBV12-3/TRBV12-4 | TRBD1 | CASSMTGVPTDTQYF | TGTGCCAGCAGTATGACAGGGGTTCCCACAGATACGCAGTATTTT
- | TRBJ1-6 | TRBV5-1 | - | CASSAGTANSPLHF | TGCGCCAGCAGCGCCGGGACGGCAAATTCACCCCTCCACTTT
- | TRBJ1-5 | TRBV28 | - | CASSSADRDNQPQHF | TGTGCCAGCAGTTCTGCCGACAGAGACAATCAGCCCCAGCATTTT
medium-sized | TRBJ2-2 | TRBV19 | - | CASFLGQKGTGELFF | TGTGCCAGTTTTCTAGGGCAAAAGGGCACCGGGGAGCTGTTTTTT
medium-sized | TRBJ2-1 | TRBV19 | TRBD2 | CASCAGTSAYNEQFF | TGTGCCAGTTGTGCCGGGACTAGCGCCTACAATGAGCAGTTCTTC
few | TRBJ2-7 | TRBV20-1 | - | CSARLRGYEQYF | TGCAGTGCTAGACTTAGGGGTTACGAGCAGTACTTC
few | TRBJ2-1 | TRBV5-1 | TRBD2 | CASSLRASGDPYNEQFF | TGCGCCAGCAGCTTGCGGGCTAGCGGGGACCCCTACAATGAGCAGTTCTTC
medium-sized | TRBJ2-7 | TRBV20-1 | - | CSASNSYEQYF | TGCAGTGCTAGCAATTCCTACGAGCAGTACTTC
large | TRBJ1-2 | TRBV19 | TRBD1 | CASEFGRQGDYGYTF | TGTGCCAGTGAGTTCGGGAGACAGGGCGACTATGGCTACACCTTC
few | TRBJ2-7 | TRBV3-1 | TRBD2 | CASSPRLAGYEQYF | TGTGCCAGCAGCCCAAGACTAGCGGGATACGAGCAGTACTTC
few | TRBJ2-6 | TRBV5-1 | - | CASSLGLSSGANVLTF | TGCGCCAGCAGCTTGGGTCTGTCCTCCGGGGCCAACGTCCTGACTTTC
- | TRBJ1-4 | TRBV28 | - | CASSFPGTSNEKLFF | TGTGCCAGCAGTTTTCCCGGGACCTCTAATGAAAAACTGTTTTTT
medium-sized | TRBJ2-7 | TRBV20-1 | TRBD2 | CSARSQGTRNYEQYF | TGCAGTGCTAGAAGTCAAGGGACTAGGAACTACGAGCAGTACTTC
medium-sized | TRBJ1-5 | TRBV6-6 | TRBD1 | CASSYGRTGKEPQHF | TGTGCCAGCAGTTACGGTCGGACAGGGAAGGAGCCCCAGCATTTT
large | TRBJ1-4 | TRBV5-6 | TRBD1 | CASSVTGGNEKLFF | TGTGCCAGCAGCGTGACAGGGGGAAATGAAAAACTGTTTTTT
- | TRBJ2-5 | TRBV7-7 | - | CASSPEDRLRETQYF | TGTGCTAGCAGCCCTGAGGACCGCTTGCGAGAGACCCAGTACTTC
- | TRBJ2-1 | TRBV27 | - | CASTYNEQFF | TGTGCCAGCACGTACAATGAGCAGTTCTTC
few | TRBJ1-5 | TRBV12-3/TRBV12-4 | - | CASRGEVPYSNQPQHF | TGTGCCAGCAGGGGTGAAGTACCGTATAGCAATCAGCCCCAGCATTTT
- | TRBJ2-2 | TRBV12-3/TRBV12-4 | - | CASSLDLPTGELFF | TGTGCCAGCAGTTTAGACCTACCCACCGGGGAGCTGTTTTTT
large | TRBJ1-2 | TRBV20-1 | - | CSARDHGEGLYGYTF | TGCAGTGCTAGAGATCATGGGGAGGGATTATATGGCTACACCTTC
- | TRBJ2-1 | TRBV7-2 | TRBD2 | CASSLGLAGNNEQFF | TGTGCCAGCAGCTTGGGACTAGCGGGGAACAATGAGCAGTTCTTC
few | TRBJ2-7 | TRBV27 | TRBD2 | CASRTGLAHEQYF | TGTGCCAGCAGAACGGGACTAGCCCACGAGCAGTACTTC